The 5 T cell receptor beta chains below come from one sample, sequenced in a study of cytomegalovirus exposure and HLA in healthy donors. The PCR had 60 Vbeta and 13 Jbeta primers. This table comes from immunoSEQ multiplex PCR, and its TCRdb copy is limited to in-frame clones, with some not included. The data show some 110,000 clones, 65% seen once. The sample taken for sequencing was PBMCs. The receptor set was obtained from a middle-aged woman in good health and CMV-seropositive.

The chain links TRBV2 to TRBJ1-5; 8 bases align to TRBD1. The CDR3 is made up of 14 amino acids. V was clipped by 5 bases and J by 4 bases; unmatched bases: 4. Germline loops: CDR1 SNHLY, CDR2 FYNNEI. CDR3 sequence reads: CASSWTGKNQPQHF. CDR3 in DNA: TGTGCCAGCAGTTGGACAGGGAAAAATCAGCCCCAGCATTTT.

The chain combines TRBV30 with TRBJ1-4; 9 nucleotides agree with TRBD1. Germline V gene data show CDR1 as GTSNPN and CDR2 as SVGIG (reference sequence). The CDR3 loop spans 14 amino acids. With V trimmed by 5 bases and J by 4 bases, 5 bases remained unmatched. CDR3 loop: CAWGPGQGNEKLFF. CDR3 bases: TGTGCCTGGGGCCCGGGACAGGGTAATGAAAAACTGTTTTTT.

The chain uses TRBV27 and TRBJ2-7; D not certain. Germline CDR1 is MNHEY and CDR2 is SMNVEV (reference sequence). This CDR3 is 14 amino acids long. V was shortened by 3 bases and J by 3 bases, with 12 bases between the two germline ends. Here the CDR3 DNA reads TGTGCCAGCAGTTTCAGTCCCCGCGGCTACGAGCAGTACTTC. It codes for CASSFSPRGYEQYF.

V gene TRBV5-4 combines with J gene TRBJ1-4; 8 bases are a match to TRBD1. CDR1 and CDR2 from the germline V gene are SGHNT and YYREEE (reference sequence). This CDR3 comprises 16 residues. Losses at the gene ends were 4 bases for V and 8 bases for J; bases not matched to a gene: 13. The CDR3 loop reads CASSIRGQGLREKLFF. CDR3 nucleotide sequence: TGTGCCAGCAGCATCCGAGGACAGGGCCTTAGGGAAAAACTGTTTTTT.

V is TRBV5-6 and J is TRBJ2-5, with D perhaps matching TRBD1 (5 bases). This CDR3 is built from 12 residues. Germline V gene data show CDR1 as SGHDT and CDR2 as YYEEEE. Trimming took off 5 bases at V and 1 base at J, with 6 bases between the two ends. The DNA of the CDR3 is TGTGCCAGCAGAAGGGGCCAAGAGACCCAGTACTTC. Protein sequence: CASRRGQETQYF. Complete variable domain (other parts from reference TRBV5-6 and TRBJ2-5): DAGVTQSPTHLIKTRGQQVTLRCSPKSGHDTVSWYQQALGQGPQFIFQYYEEEERQRGNFPDRFSGHQFPNYSSELNVNALLLGDSALYLCASRRGQETQYFGPGTRLLVL.